The source of this T cell receptor beta chain is a study of tumor and adjacent non-tumor tissue in lung cancer. Overall study context: Histology: under 15 adenocarcinoma, 2 squamous cell carcinoma, 1 small cell lung cancer. Study observations and caveats: Tumor TCR diversity, when higher, was linked to shorter survival. Significantly higher TCR diversity was found in tumor than normal lung.

No cell sorting was done before RNA was extracted from the tissue. Germline V gene lookup returns CDR1 SQVTM and CDR2 ANQGSEA. V was cut by 4 bases and J by 2 bases, with 17 bases left in between. This CDR3 is built from 15 residues. On this clonotype: Its cognate antigen is unknown.

The library came from three nested PCR rounds adapted from ARM-PCR protocols. One entry per CDR3 protein results from TCRdb running MiXCR on the multiplex PCR reads. The top ten hold about 18% of the sample, which has roughly 93,000 distinct CDR3 sequences, approximately 70% seen once. The source material was lung tumor tissue. This TCR was recovered from a man between 60 and 75 years old with non-small cell lung cancer. The V gene is TRBV29-1, the J gene TRBJ2-5; no reliable D call. As DNA, the CDR3 is TGCAGCGTTGGAAGGGTGGGTCTACTTCAAGAGACCCAGTACTTC. Amino acid sequence: CSVGRVGLLQETQYF.